The table lists the clone carrying this T cell receptor beta chain with a few counts. Expressed TCRB transcripts were sequenced because the entire RNA isolate underwent reverse transcription. Assay: immunoSEQ multiplex PCR; the TCRdb copy retains only in-frame clones and omits some. The sample lists some 300,000 clones, approximately 8.1% occurring once. The data derive from a study of beta chain features in type 1 diabetes. The CDR3 is 12 residues long. Sorted cells reached over 95% purity in every population. The specimen was central memory CD4+ T cells from blood. This chain connects TRBV21-1 to TRBJ1-3. TRBV21-1 is a recognized pseudogene. The TCR comes from a woman aged 18-29 years in good health. CDR3 sequence (DNA): TGTGCCAGCAGCATGAGTGGAAACACCATATATTTT. Protein product: CASSMSGNTIYF.